These T cell receptor beta chains were read from a single sample in a study of blood T cell repertoires in COVID-19. Clones were sequenced by immunoSEQ multiplex PCR, and TCRdb holds only the in-frame ones, with some missing. This table has hundreds of thousands of clones, approximately 85% appearing once. The sequenced material came from peripheral blood. These receptors originate from a man between 50 and 59 years old with active or convalescent COVID-19. Both conserved end residues are part of each CDR3. The order of the fields is CDR3 DNA, CDR3 protein, V gene, clone size, D gene, J gene. The D gene is left open where the match is weak. A clone size is listed for some rows: how often the clone was seen (once, few, many), or a class if it is expanded.

TGTGCCAGCAGCCCTGGTCAAAGGGAGGGATCAGAGACCCAGTACTTC,CASSPGQREGSETQYF,TRBV3-1/TRBV3-2,-,TRBD2,TRBJ2-5
TGCGCCAGCAGCTTGGGGACAGGGGCGTACGAGCAGTACTTC,CASSLGTGAYEQYF,TRBV5-1,-,TRBD1,TRBJ2-7
TGTGCCAGCAGCTTAGCAGGAGGGAACACTGAAGCTTTCTTT,CASSLAGGNTEAFF,TRBV7-9,-,-,TRBJ1-1
TGTGCCAGCAGCTTGTTACAGGGGGTTCGCCGGGAGCTGTTTTTT,CASSLLQGVRRELFF,TRBV5-6,-,TRBD1,TRBJ2-2
TGTGCCAGCAGCAAGAGCGGGAGCGGGGTAAGCACAGATACGCAGTATTTT,CASSKSGSGVSTDTQYF,TRBV4-2,-,TRBD2,TRBJ2-3
TGCAGCGTTGAAGGCCCCGGGGTGTACGAGCAGTACTTC,CSVEGPGVYEQYF,TRBV29-1,few,-,TRBJ2-7
TGCGCCAGCAGCTTTGGGACAGGGGCATCCTACGAGCAGTACTTC,CASSFGTGASYEQYF,TRBV5-1,-,TRBD1,TRBJ2-7
TGTGCCAGTAGTATGATGACTCACAAAGGGGAGCTGTTTTTT,CASSMMTHKGELFF,TRBV19,once,-,TRBJ2-2
TGTGCCAGCAGCTTAGCGGGGGGCTATGGCTACACCTTC,CASSLAGGYGYTF,TRBV7-9,once,-,TRBJ1-2
TGTGCCACCAGCAGAGATAGGTCAGCGCTTTCCTACGAGCAGTACTTC,CATSRDRSALSYEQYF,TRBV15,-,-,TRBJ2-7
TGTGCCAGCAGCCAAACAGGGCCAAAACGCGTTTTT,CASSQTGPKRVF,TRBV6-2/TRBV6-3,-,-,TRBJ2-3
TGTGCCAGCAGTTGGAGACAGGAAGGGCAGTTCTTC,CASSWRQEGQFF,TRBV28,-,-,TRBJ2-1
TGTGCCAGCACCCCCGTCAGCGGGAGCCCCTACGAGCAGTACTTC,CASTPVSGSPYEQYF,TRBV6-5,-,TRBD2,TRBJ2-7
TGCAGTGCTAGTTTTATCAGGGCCGGTGAGCAGTTCTTC,CSASFIRAGEQFF,TRBV20-1,-,-,TRBJ2-1
TGTGCCAGCAGCTTGGAGGGAGGTGAGCAGTTCTTC,CASSLEGGEQFF,TRBV11-3,-,-,TRBJ2-1
TGTGCCAGCAGCTTGGATGGGAGCGGAGAGACCCAGTACTTC,CASSLDGSGETQYF,TRBV5-6,-,-,TRBJ2-5
TGTGCCAGCAGCTTTATAGCGGGAGTTAGAAATGAGCAGTTCTTC,CASSFIAGVRNEQFF,TRBV11-2,-,TRBD2,TRBJ2-1
TGTGCCAGTAGCAGACCCGCGGGACAGAGCCACTATGGCTACACCTTC,CASSRPAGQSHYGYTF,TRBV19,-,TRBD1,TRBJ1-2
TGCGCCAGCAGTCCGACCGGGACTAGCCCCCCGGATACGCAGTATTTT,CASSPTGTSPPDTQYF,TRBV10-1,-,TRBD2,TRBJ2-3
TGTGCCAGCTTACCGGGACAGATCGATGGCTACACCTTC,CASLPGQIDGYTF,TRBV28,-,TRBD1,TRBJ1-2
TGTGCCAGCAGTTTCGACAGGAGCGAGCAGTACTTC,CASSFDRSEQYF,TRBV12-3/TRBV12-4,few,-,TRBJ2-7
TGTGCCAGCAGCCTCCCCTCCGGGACTAACGAGCAGTTCTTC,CASSLPSGTNEQFF,TRBV4-2,-,TRBD2,TRBJ2-1
TGTGCCAGCAGTGATACCAGCAGGGAACGTCCCTACGAGCAGTACTTC,CASSDTSRERPYEQYF,TRBV6-1,-,-,TRBJ2-7
TGCGCCAGCAGCTTGACCGCGGGAAACACTGAAGCTTTCTTT,CASSLTAGNTEAFF,TRBV5-1,-,-,TRBJ1-1
TGCAGCGTTGTTGAGGGAATCACAGATACGCAGTATTTT,CSVVEGITDTQYF,TRBV29-1,-,-,TRBJ2-3
TGTGCCAGCAGCCCCGGACTAGCGGGGGGCAATGAGCAGTTCTTC,CASSPGLAGGNEQFF,TRBV5-6,-,TRBD2,TRBJ2-1
TGTGCCAGCAGCCCCCGGACAGCGTTAAACACCGGGGAGCTGTTTTTT,CASSPRTALNTGELFF,TRBV7-2,-,-,TRBJ2-2
TGTGCCAGCGGGGACAATTATGGCTACACCTTC,CASGDNYGYTF,TRBV6-5,-,-,TRBJ1-2
TGTGCCAGCAGCTACGGACTAGCGGGAGGGACGGGAGGCGAGCAGTTCTTC,CASSYGLAGGTGGEQFF,TRBV13,-,TRBD2,TRBJ2-1
TGTGCCAGCACCCACTACGGGACTAGCGGGGGATACGAGCAGTACTTC,CASTHYGTSGGYEQYF,TRBV27,-,TRBD2,TRBJ2-7
TGTGCCAGCAGTACGGGAGGGAGCACCGGGGAGCTGTTTTTT,CASSTGGSTGELFF,TRBV6-1,-,TRBD2,TRBJ2-2
TGTGCCAGCAGCCGCTCTACTTTCTACAATGAGCAGTTCTTC,CASSRSTFYNEQFF,TRBV27,-,-,TRBJ2-1
TGTGCCAGCCGGGGGACAGAAGCTAGCAATCAGCCCCAGCATTTT,CASRGTEASNQPQHF,TRBV27,-,TRBD1,TRBJ1-5
TGTGCCAGCAGCTTAGGTCTAGCGATCTACGAGCAGTACTTC,CASSLGLAIYEQYF,TRBV11-2,-,-,TRBJ2-7
TGCAGCGTTGAGGGGGGGGCGCGCGAGCAGTACTTC,CSVEGGAREQYF,TRBV29-1,-,-,TRBJ2-7
TGTGCCAGCAGCTTAGGCCCAGGGATGGCGAACACCGGGGAGCTGTTTTTT,CASSLGPGMANTGELFF,TRBV7-9,-,-,TRBJ2-2
TGTGCCAGCAGCCAAACGGGAGGTCGCTACAATGAGCAGTTCTTC,CASSQTGGRYNEQFF,TRBV3-1/TRBV3-2,-,TRBD2,TRBJ2-1
TGTGCCAGCATAGGGGCAGCGAACACTGAAGCTTTCTTT,CASIGAANTEAFF,TRBV27,once,-,TRBJ1-1
TGTGCCAGCTCACCGGGACTAGCGGGGGCCTACGAGCAGTACTTC,CASSPGLAGAYEQYF,TRBV18,-,TRBD2,TRBJ2-7
TGTGCCAGCAGCTTGGGGACTAGCGGGAGGTCCTCCTACAATGAGCAGTTCTTC,CASSLGTSGRSSYNEQFF,TRBV5-4,-,TRBD2,TRBJ2-1
TGCAGTGCTGGTGGGAGCGCCTCCGAGCAGTACTTC,CSAGGSASEQYF,TRBV20-1,-,-,TRBJ2-7
TGTGCCAGCAACTACCTCGGTAGCGGGAAGGAAAATGAGCAGTTCTTC,CASNYLGSGKENEQFF,TRBV7-8,-,TRBD2,TRBJ2-1
TGCAGCTCCTGGACAGCTCTACAAGAGACCCAGTACTTC,CSSWTALQETQYF,TRBV29-1,few,-,TRBJ2-5
TGTGCCAGCAGCGCGGGACAGGGCAATAGAGGCTACACCTTC,CASSAGQGNRGYTF,TRBV7-9,-,TRBD1,TRBJ1-2
TGTGCCAGCAGCTTAGAAGCCTCTCCTAACTATGGCTACACCTTC,CASSLEASPNYGYTF,TRBV11-2,once,-,TRBJ1-2
TGTGCCGGAAAACAGGGGATTAATGAAAAACTGTTTTTT,CAGKQGINEKLFF,TRBV6-5,-,TRBD1,TRBJ1-4
TGTGTCAGAAGCACATGCACTACTAGGCCAGATACGCAGTATTTT,CVRSTCTTRPDTQYF,TRBV7-5,-,-,TRBJ2-3
TGTGCCAGCACCCCCACCCCCAGTTCTCCAGTTACGCAGTATTTT,CASTPTPSSPVTQYF,TRBV4-2,-,-,TRBJ2-3
TGTGCCAGCAAGAGCCCTTGGGGACAATACGAGCAGTACTTC,CASKSPWGQYEQYF,TRBV28,-,-,TRBJ2-7
TGTGCCAGCAGCTCGGGACTAGCGGGAGTTAGTGACATTCAGTACTTC,CASSSGLAGVSDIQYF,TRBV5-4,-,TRBD2,TRBJ2-4
TGCGCCAGCAGCCGCGACATGGACTATGGCTACACCTTC,CASSRDMDYGYTF,TRBV5-1,-,-,TRBJ1-2
TGCGCCAGCAGCTTGCGGGGACAGGGGATTGAGGAAGCTTTCTTT,CASSLRGQGIEEAFF,TRBV5-1,-,TRBD1,TRBJ1-1
TGTGCCAGCAGCTTTCAGGGGGGCCAAGAGACCCAGTACTTC,CASSFQGGQETQYF,TRBV7-3,-,-,TRBJ2-5
TGTGCCAGCAGCCCCCAGGCTGGGGCCAACGTCCTGACTTTC,CASSPQAGANVLTF,TRBV11-2,-,-,TRBJ2-6
TGTGCCAGCAGTTACACAACTGAGGGCTCTGGAAACACCATATATTTT,CASSYTTEGSGNTIYF,TRBV6-5,-,-,TRBJ1-3
TGTGCCAGCAGTTCGGAGGCGGGGGGGACAGCGGGTTTCTTT,CASSSEAGGTAGFF,TRBV6-5,-,TRBD1,TRBJ1-1